Listed below are T cell receptor beta chains from one sample, sequenced in a study of cytomegalovirus exposure and HLA in healthy donors. Only in-frame clones appear in the TCRdb table, and some are missing; sequencing was by immunoSEQ multiplex PCR. Of 65,000 to 95,000 clones detected, around 77% appear once; the ten largest clones hold about 3.5%. What was sequenced was PBMCs. The receptors stem from a man aged 45-65 years in good health and CMV-seronegative. CDR3s include the opening cysteine and the closing phenylalanine or tryptophan. The D gene is left open where the match is weak. Some rows have no size entry. The others give once, few or many, or a class for an expanded clone.

V	size	J	D	DNA	CDR3
TRBV25-1	NA	TRBJ1-2	NA	TGTGCCAGCAGTGAGATAACAGACTATGGCTACACCTTC	CASSEITDYGYTF
TRBV4-3	NA	TRBJ1-6	NA	TGCGCCAGCAGCCAACAGGGTCGGGTGGATTCACCCCTCCACTTT	CASSQQGRVDSPLHF
TRBV7-2	NA	TRBJ1-1	NA	TGTGCCAGCAGCTTATCAGGGGCCACTGAAGCTTTCTTT	CASSLSGATEAFF
TRBV27	NA	TRBJ2-3	NA	TGTGCCAGCAGTTTCCAGGGGGGCAAGGGGACGCAGTATTTT	CASSFQGGKGTQYF
TRBV30	NA	TRBJ1-6	NA	TGTGCCTGGAGTGTAGCGGGACGCACCTATAATTCACCCCTCCACTTT	CAWSVAGRTYNSPLHF
TRBV5-6	once	TRBJ1-5	NA	TGTGCCAGCAGCCCTCACCCCGCGGACACCAGCGGGAGCAATCAGCCCCAGCATTTT	CASSPHPADTSGSNQPQHF
TRBV10-1	NA	TRBJ1-1	NA	TGCGCCAGCAGCCTACAGGTGAACACTGAAGCTTTCTTT	CASSLQVNTEAFF
TRBV7-4	once	TRBJ1-2	TRBD1	TGTGCCAGCAGCCCACCTAGGACAGGGAGGGATGGCTACACCTTC	CASSPPRTGRDGYTF
TRBV30	few	TRBJ1-2	NA	TGTGCCTGGAGTCGGGCAGGGGCTGTGGTGAGAGGCTACACCTTC	CAWSRAGAVVRGYTF
TRBV4-3	NA	TRBJ2-3	TRBD2	TGCGCCAGCAGCCAGGGCCCTGCGGGGGGAATTACAGATACGCAGTATTTT	CASSQGPAGGITDTQYF
TRBV6-1	NA	TRBJ1-2	NA	TGTGCCAGCAGTGCCCTGACATCCTACTATGGCTACACCTTC	CASSALTSYYGYTF
TRBV30	NA	TRBJ2-1	NA	TGTGCCTGGAGTCTGCGGGGCGACAATGAGCAGTTCTTC	CAWSLRGDNEQFF
TRBV7-9	NA	TRBJ1-2	NA	TGTGCCAGCAGCTCCCCGGCCCCCGGCGGTGGCTACACCTTC	CASSSPAPGGGYTF
TRBV27	NA	TRBJ2-7	NA	TGTGCCAGCAGTACTCCGGGACTGAGCTCCTACGAGCAGTACTTC	CASSTPGLSSYEQYF
TRBV7-8	NA	TRBJ2-3	NA	TGTGCCAGCAGCTTAGCGGGTGGGGGAGGAGATACGCAGTATTTT	CASSLAGGGGDTQYF
TRBV10-3	NA	TRBJ2-5	NA	TGTGCCATCAGTTATGGCCAACCTGGGGAGCAGTACTTC	CAISYGQPGEQYF
TRBV7-5	NA	TRBJ2-7	NA	TGTGTCAGAAGCCCGGGGGAGGCCGGCACCTACGAGCAGTACTTC	CVRSPGEAGTYEQYF
TRBV5-6	once	TRBJ1-1	TRBD1	TGTGCCAGCAGCCGCCGGACAGGGAGCCCCAACGCTGAAGCTTTCTTT	CASSRRTGSPNAEAFF
TRBV12-5	NA	TRBJ2-7	TRBD1	TGTGCTAGTGGTTTGGTAACTGGCTCGGGACAGGGGGCTGGAGAGCAGTACTTC	CASGLVTGSGQGAGEQYF
TRBV6-5	NA	TRBJ2-5	TRBD1	TGTGCCAGCAGCGACGACAGGGGCGAGACCCAGTACTTC	CASSDDRGETQYF
TRBV7-9	NA	TRBJ1-1	TRBD1	TGTGCCAGCAGCTTACGTCCCGGGACAGGGTTAGGGGCTGAAGCTTTCTTT	CASSLRPGTGLGAEAFF
TRBV7-9	NA	TRBJ1-1	NA	TGTGCCAGCAGCTGGGGAGGGGGGCTTAACACTGAAGCTTTCTTT	CASSWGGGLNTEAFF
TRBV29-1	NA	TRBJ2-2	TRBD1	TGCAGCGTGAGACAGGGGGCGAACACCGGGGAGCTGTTTTTT	CSVRQGANTGELFF
TRBV18	NA	TRBJ1-1	TRBD1	TGTGCCAGCTCACCACAACTACAGGGGGCGAACACTGAAGCTTTCTTT	CASSPQLQGANTEAFF
TRBV5-4	NA	TRBJ2-1	NA	TGTGCCAGCAGCTTGCAGGCAGGGATTTACAATGAGCAGTTCTTC	CASSLQAGIYNEQFF
TRBV7-3	NA	TRBJ2-3	TRBD2	TGTGCCAGCAGCTTAGTGTGGGGGGGGGCAGATACGCAGTATTTT	CASSLVWGGADTQYF
TRBV19	NA	TRBJ1-5	NA	TGTGCCAGTAGTACCCTACAGGGTAAGGGCAATCAGCCCCAGCATTTT	CASSTLQGKGNQPQHF
TRBV5-1	few	TRBJ1-3	NA	TGCGCCAGCGGCGGCTCTGGAAACACCATATATTTT	CASGGSGNTIYF